This TCR beta chain was captured in a study of monozygotic twins with cystic fibrosis. Across the whole study: Libraries were built from roughly 3 micrograms of fragmented DNA using about 14 PCR cycles.

Study-wide points: Age, concordance and disease severity did not associate with shared CDR3 numbers.

On this clone: As yet, its antigen is unknown.

This table comes from immunoSEQ multiplex PCR, and its TCRdb copy is limited to in-frame clones, with some not included. The sample lists about 35,000 clones, more than 55% seen once, with around 0.78% in the top ten. Germline-derived CDR1 and CDR2 are KGHSH and LQKENI. This CDR3 is built from 18 residues. V shed 5 bases and J shed 2 bases, with 21 bases lying between them. The chain joins TRBV18 to TRBJ1-4, with unresolved D. The source is a girl aged 10-17 years with cystic fibrosis. The source material was blood. For the CDR3, the DNA is TGTGCCAGCTCATCCACCTCTTCAGGCCTACTCACTAATGAAAAACTGTTTTTT. The encoded protein is CASSSTSSGLLTNEKLFF.